The 25 T cell receptor beta chains listed next were all sequenced from one sample in a study of T cells in Graves' hyperthyroidism and ophthalmopathy. Regions amplified from RNA transcripts were the TCR beta CDR3 regions. HTBI primers were the set used in a first-round RT-PCR of the TCR CDR3. TCRdb processed the multiplex PCR reads anew with MiXCR; each CDR3 protein has one entry. The table has roughly 500,000 distinct CDR3 sequences, roughly 13% seen once. Sequencing was carried out using blood. The receptors here all came from a woman aged 25 to 45 with Graves' hyperthyroidism that later progressed to Graves' ophthalmopathy.

This chain uses TRBV3-1 with TRBJ2-2; D is undetermined. Germline loops: CDR1 LGHDT, CDR2 YNNKEL (reference sequence). Trimming shortened V by 6 bases and J by 1 base, and 9 bases separated the two germline ends. The CDR3 length is 14 residues. CDR3 sequence (DNA): TGTGCCAGCAGGACTGCCGGGAACACCGGGGAGCTGTTTTTT. This codes for CASRTAGNTGELFF.

There are many counts of this clonotype. The chain is built from TRBV28 and TRBJ1-5; 7 bases align to TRBD1. CDR1 MDHEN and CDR2 SYDVKM come from the germline V gene. CDR3 size: 15 residues. After removal of 2 bases from V and 7 bases from J, the junction contained 8 bases not matched to a gene. CDR3 amino acids: CASSLANHRGQPQHF. CDR3 in DNA: TGTGCCAGCAGTTTAGCCAATCACAGGGGACAGCCCCAGCATTTT.

This clonotype has just a few counts. CDR3 in amino acids: CSVTGTGGFYEQYF. The CDR3 DNA sequence: TGCAGCGTCACCGGGACAGGGGGCTTCTACGAGCAGTACTTC. The chain has TRBV29-1 and TRBJ2-7, with TRBD1 identical over 12 bases. Germline values: CDR1 SQVTM, CDR2 ANQGSEA. This CDR3 is built from 14 residues. V lost 6 bases, J lost 3 bases, and 6 bases stayed unmatched.

This clonotype was recorded many times. This chain connects TRBV18 to TRBJ1-4; 7 bases map to TRBD1. After removal of 3 bases from V and 3 bases from J, the junction contained 4 bases not matched to a gene. This CDR3 has 15 amino acids. Germline CDR1 is KGHSH and CDR2 is LQKENI. For the CDR3, the DNA is TGTGCCAGCTCACCCGGGACAGCGGCTAATGAAAAACTGTTTTTT. Translation: CASSPGTAANEKLFF.

This clonotype was found a few times. The rearrangement joins TRBV19 to TRBJ2-4, with TRBD1 identical over 8 bases. Germline V gene data show CDR1 as LNHDA and CDR2 as SQIVND (reference sequence). V lost 6 bases to trimming and J lost 0 bases; unmatched junction nucleotides: 10. The CDR3 runs to 17 residues. The CDR3 loop is CASSPLIRGLAKNIQYF. For the CDR3, the DNA is TGTGCCAGTAGCCCACTCATCAGGGGGCTAGCCAAAAACATTCAGTACTTC. The full variable domain, completed using reference TRBV19 and TRBJ2-4, is DGGITQSPKYLFRKEGQNVTLSCEQNLNHDAMYWYRQDPGQGLRLIYYSQIVNDFQKGDIAEGYSVSREKKESFPLTVTSAQKNPTAFYLCASSPLIRGLAKNIQYFGAGTRLSVL.

This clonotype appeared a few times. This chain connects TRBV9 to TRBJ2-7; D is ambiguous. Germline V gives CDR1 SGDLS, CDR2 YYNGEE. Deletions cut 0 bases from V and 0 bases from J, with 7 bases between. This CDR3 has 14 amino acids. DNA for the CDR3: TGTGCCAGCAGCGTAGGTGGGTACTCCTACGAGCAGTACTTC. Translation: CASSVGGYSYEQYF.

In its sample, this clonotype was seen many times. The chain is built from TRBV11-1 and TRBJ2-1, with a possible D match to TRBD2 (6 bases). In germline, CDR1 is SGHAT, CDR2 FQDESV (reference sequence). The CDR3 sequence is 19 residues long. V dropped 5 bases and J dropped 10 bases, with 33 bases sitting between them. Written as DNA, the CDR3 is TGTGCCAGCAGCACGGAACTGTGGCGGGACCTTTCGCCTACAATCGAGCAGTTCTTC. Translated, it gives CASSTELWRDLSPTIEQFF. Looking up the rest from reference TRBV11-1 and TRBJ2-1 gives the full variable domain: EAEVAQSPRYKITEKSQAVAFWCDPISGHATLYWYRQILGQGPELLVQFQDESVVDDSQLPKDRFSAERLKGVDSTLKIQPAELGDSAMYLCASSTELWRDLSPTIEQFFGPGTRLTVL.

This clonotype was observed a handful of times. This chain uses TRBV6-5 with TRBJ2-3; D possibly uses TRBD1 or TRBD2 (5 bases each). Trimming removed 0 bases from V and 6 bases from J, with 13 bases in between. The CDR3 is 15 amino acids. CDR1 and CDR2 (germline): MNHEY, SVGAGI. CDR3 sequence reads: CASSYSPYGTDTQYF. The CDR3 DNA reads TGTGCCAGCAGTTACTCCCCCTACGGGACGGATACGCAGTATTTT.

This clonotype was found many times. Germline and junction disagree at one end, which may indicate a read error. The chain recombines TRBV28 with TRBJ1-2; a weak D match, TRBD1 (6 bases). The CDR3 is 14 residues long. The germline V gene has CDR1 MDHEN and CDR2 SYDVKM. The CDR3 DNA reads TGTGTCAGCAGCCCCCCTACAGGGCCCTATGGCTACACCTTC. Protein product: CVSSPPTGPYGYTF.

In its sample, this clonotype was seen many times. This rearrangement joins TRBV2 to TRBJ2-3; TRBD2 matches at 7 bases. J was trimmed by 1 base and V by 6 bases; bases with no gene match: 10. The CDR3 loop spans 16 amino acids. Germline V lookup: CDR1 SNHLY, CDR2 FYNNEI. For the CDR3, the DNA is TGTGCCAGCAGCAAATCCGGGACTACTGGCACAGATACGCAGTATTTT. This sequence encodes CASSKSGTTGTDTQYF. Based on the CDR3 plus reference TRBV2 and TRBJ2-3, the full variable domain is EPEVTQTPSHQVTQMGQEVILRCVPISNHLYFYWYRQILGQKVEFLVSFYNNEISEKSEIFDDQFSVERPDGSNFTLKIRSTKLEDSAMYFCASSKSGTTGTDTQYFGPGTRLTVL.

In its sample, this clonotype was seen many times. V usage is TRBV2 and J usage is TRBJ2-7; TRBD1 aligns across 8 bases. Trimming took 8 bases from V and 0 from J; bases not matched to a gene: 9. Germline V gene sequence: CDR1 SNHLY, CDR2 FYNNEI. The CDR3 totals 15 residues. CDR3 sequence (DNA): TGTGCCAGCTATGGCGGACAGGGCTTCTCCTACGAGCAGTACTTC. Its translation: CASYGGQGFSYEQYF.

The chain employs TRBV7-3 and TRBJ1-2, with TRBD1 matching 7 bases. The CDR3 runs 12 residues. V was clipped by 5 bases and J by 9 bases; unmatched bases: 6. The germline V gene encodes CDR1 SGHTA and CDR2 FQGTGA. The DNA of the CDR3 is TGTGCCAGCAGCCCCAACAGGGGAAGCTACACCTTC. As protein: CASSPNRGSYTF.

This clonotype showed up just a few times. This chain uses TRBV18 with TRBJ2-3; D is perhaps TRBD1 or TRBD2 (6 bases each). The germline V gene has CDR1 KGHSH and CDR2 LQKENI. V gave up 1 base and J gave up 1 base, with 21 bases separating them. This CDR3 has 19 residues. The CDR3 reads CASSPRGLNRASGTDTQYF. Here the CDR3 DNA reads TGTGCCAGCTCACCACGGGGGCTAAACCGGGCTAGCGGCACAGATACGCAGTATTTT. Drawing the rest from reference TRBV18 and TRBJ2-3, the complete variable domain is NAGVMQNPRHLVRRRGQEARLRCSPMKGHSHVYWYRQLPEEGLKFMVYLQKENIIDESGMPKERFSAEFPKEGPSILRIQQVVRGDSAAYFCASSPRGLNRASGTDTQYFGPGTRLTVL.

The chain has TRBV20-1 and TRBJ2-3; 9 positions match TRBD1. The germline V gene encodes CDR1 DFQATT and CDR2 SNEGSKA (reference sequence). This CDR3 is 16 amino acids long. V shed 0 bases, J shed 2 bases, and the junction held 6 bases outside the gene matches. The CDR3: CSARDWTGVITDTQYF. The CDR3 bases are TGCAGTGCTAGAGATTGGACAGGGGTAATCACAGATACGCAGTATTTT.

This clonotype has a handful of counts. The J gene is TRBJ2-2, the V gene TRBV5-4; perhaps TRBD1 as D (6 bases). The germline V gene has CDR1 SGHNT and CDR2 YYREEE (reference sequence). The ends were cut back, 0 bases at V and 1 base at J, with 13 bases in the middle. The CDR3 sequence is 17 residues long. This CDR3 reads CASSLALGHLNTGELFF. The DNA for the CDR3 is TGTGCCAGCAGCTTGGCCTTGGGACACCTGAACACCGGGGAGCTGTTTTTT.

This clonotype was recorded a few times. The rearrangement joins TRBV19 to TRBJ2-2; D ambiguous. Germline V gene lookup returns CDR1 LNHDA and CDR2 SQIVND (reference sequence). The CDR3 has 10 residues. V was trimmed by 6 bases and J by 8 bases, leaving 4 bases between them. The CDR3 loop reads CASSQGELFF. CDR3 nucleotides: TGTGCCAGTAGCCAAGGGGAGCTGTTTTTT.

This chain links TRBV19 with TRBJ1-2; D gene uncertain. Trimming took off 3 bases at V and 5 bases at J, with 13 bases between the two ends. The CDR3 is 14 residues long. Germline CDR1 reads LNHDA; CDR2 reads SQIVND (reference sequence). The CDR3 region has the DNA TGTGCCAGTAGTATGAACGGGTTAACGTATGGCTACACCTTC. Amino acids: CASSMNGLTYGYTF.

This clonotype was seen many times. Here the CDR3 reads CASSLAAVKSRPYEQYF. CDR3 nucleotide sequence: TGTGCCAGCAGCTTAGCGGCAGTTAAATCCCGTCCCTACGAGCAGTACTTC. V and J are TRBV7-9 and TRBJ2-7, with no clear D. The ends were cut back, 0 bases at V and 2 bases at J, with 17 bases in the middle. CDR3 length: 17 residues. Germline V lookup: CDR1 SEHNR, CDR2 FQNEAQ (reference sequence).

This clonotype showed up just a few times. This may be a read error, as it is one base from a much larger clone. This sequence joins TRBV20-1 and TRBJ1-1; D unclear. Germline V lookup: CDR1 DFQATT, CDR2 SNEGSKA (reference sequence). V dropped 6 bases and J dropped 2 bases, with 13 bases sitting between them. The CDR3 is 13 residues long. CDR3 nucleotide sequence: TGCAGTGCCGGAGGGCAATTTAACACTGAAGCTTTCTTT. It yields the protein CSAGGQFNTEAFF.

The genes are TRBV19 and TRBJ1-3; possible D gene TRBD1, 5 bases. Per germline, CDR1 LNHDA and CDR2 SQIVND (reference sequence). CDR3 size: 15 residues. Between the trimmed V and J ends, which lost 1 base and 2 bases, there was a span of 9 bases. The CDR3, as DNA: TGTGCCAGTAGTATAGGGGGGTTTACTGGAAACACCATATATTTT. It yields the protein CASSIGGFTGNTIYF.

This clonotype was counted at least ten times. The chain links TRBV2 to TRBJ2-5, with 12 bases identical to TRBD2. The CDR3 runs to 15 residues. The germline gives CDR1 SNHLY, CDR2 FYNNEI. V lost 4 bases to trimming and J lost 4 bases; unmatched junction nucleotides: 4. This CDR3 reads CASSVTSGSPETQYF. DNA of the CDR3: TGTGCCAGCAGTGTGACTAGCGGGAGTCCAGAGACCCAGTACTTC.

Remarks on this clonotype: At one end, the junction sequence differs from germline, possibly due to a read error. V usage is TRBV28 and J usage is TRBJ1-3; 7 bases match TRBD1. The CDR3 has 13 amino acids. The V gene's germline CDR1 is MDHEN and CDR2 SYDVKM. CDR3 DNA: TGTGCCAGCACAAGACAGGGTAGAAACACCGTATATTTT. Translating it yields CASTRQGRNTVYF.

This clonotype was counted only a few times. The chain links TRBV5-5 to TRBJ2-3, with unresolved D. Trimming stripped 3 bases from V and 0 bases from J, with 17 bases between. The CDR3 is made up of 17 amino acids. The V gene's germline CDR1 is SGHKS and CDR2 YYEKEE (reference sequence). The CDR3: CASSYYIASSSTDTQYF. For the CDR3, the DNA is TGTGCCAGCAGCTATTATATCGCGTCGTCTAGCACAGATACGCAGTATTTT.

This clonotype was seen more than once but under ten times. The chain links TRBV6-1 to TRBJ2-4; 7 bases match TRBD2. Germline lookup yields CDR1 MNHNS and CDR2 SASEGT. The CDR3 has 13 residues. Trimming at V came to 1 base and at J to 9 bases, leaving 3 bases not matched to a gene. CDR3 amino acids: CASSEGLASIQYF. CDR3 bases: TGTGCCAGCAGTGAAGGACTAGCCTCCATTCAGTACTTC.

J is TRBJ1-5 and V is TRBV15, with 10 bases lining up with TRBD1. Looked up from germline, CDR1 is LNHNV and CDR2 is YYDKDF (reference sequence). The CDR3 consists of 17 residues. V lost 0 bases and J lost 5; bases outside the gene matches: 7. Written as DNA, the CDR3 is TGTGCCACCAGCAGAGATCTGTCCGGGACAGGGGATCAGCCCCAGCATTTT. Translating gives CATSRDLSGTGDQPQHF. Full variable domain (outside the CDR3, taken from reference TRBV15 and TRBJ1-5): DAMVIQNPRYQVTQFGKPVTLSCSQTLNHNVMYWYQQKSSQAPKLLFHYYDKDFNNEADTPDNFQSRRPNTSFCFLDIRSPGLGDTAMYLCATSRDLSGTGDQPQHFGDGTRLSIL.